The 7 T cell receptor beta chains below all came from one sample that was sequenced in a study of blood T cell repertoires in COVID-19. Produced via immunoSEQ multiplex PCR; TCRdb's table is partial and in-frame only. The sample lists approximately 110,000 clones; less than 75% were seen once. What was sequenced was peripheral blood. These receptors were taken from a human donor with acute or convalescent COVID-19. The donor label of this sample is uncertain.

This clone was counted a single time. This chain links TRBV28 with TRBJ1-2; TRBD1 aligns across 8 bases. From germline, CDR1 is MDHEN and CDR2 SYDVKM. V lost 7 bases, J lost 4 bases, and 14 bases stayed unmatched. CDR3 length equals 16 residues. This CDR3 reads CASNDPRDRSGYGYTF. The CDR3 coding sequence is TGTGCCAGCAATGACCCCCGGGACAGGTCTGGCTATGGCTACACCTTC.

The V gene is TRBV2, the J gene TRBJ2-1, with a weak D call TRBD2 (6 bases). Deletions cut 8 bases from V and 6 bases from J, with 20 bases between. Germline CDR1 reads SNHLY; CDR2 reads FYNNEI. The CDR3 extends over 15 amino acids. The CDR3 coding sequence is TGTGCCAGCGCCGGGGGTCCTAGCTCGGTCAATGAGCAGTTCTTC. Amino acids: CASAGGPSSVNEQFF.

The chain links TRBV29-1 to TRBJ1-1, with a possible D match to TRBD1 (6 bases). The V end was cut by 3 bases, the J end by 5 bases, with 16 bases between. Per the germline V gene, CDR1 is SQVTM and CDR2 is ANQGSEA. This CDR3 spans 14 amino acids. The CDR3 here is CSVDPHGGRTEAFF. CDR3 nucleotides: TGCAGCGTTGATCCCCACGGGGGGCGGACTGAAGCTTTCTTT.

In its sample, this clone was seen many times. The chain uses TRBV28 and TRBJ1-1, with D unclear. V lost 5 bases, J lost 3 bases, and 16 bases lay in between. The germline V gene has CDR1 MDHEN and CDR2 SYDVKM. This CDR3 has 15 residues. As DNA, the CDR3 is TGTGCCAGCAGTCCAACTAGTCCTGTGGACACTGAAGCTTTCTTT. This sequence encodes CASSPTSPVDTEAFF.

The chain uses TRBV2 and TRBJ1-2, with TRBD1 as a possible D gene (5 bases). The CDR3 covers 14 residues. V was cut by 6 bases and J by 4 bases, with 15 bases left in between. The germline V gene encodes CDR1 SNHLY and CDR2 FYNNEI. CDR3 sequence (DNA): TGTGCCAGCAGGGCCACAGGAGTGGGCTATGGCTACACCTTC. This encodes CASRATGVGYGYTF.

This clone was observed a single time. The chain uses TRBV24-1 and TRBJ2-5; tentative D call: TRBD1 (6 bases). CDR3 length: 13 residues. V lost 1 base to trimming and J lost 9 bases, with 11 bases between them. Looked up from germline, CDR1 is KGHDR and CDR2 is SFDVKD. CDR3 DNA: TGTGCCACCAGTGATTTAACAGGGAAAGCCCAGTACTTC. Translation gives CATSDLTGKAQYF.

This chain uses TRBV19 with TRBJ1-4, with 9 bases aligning to TRBD1. V lost 7 bases and J lost 8; bases outside the gene matches: 11. Germline CDR1 and CDR2: LNHDA and SQIVND (reference sequence). The CDR3 spans 15 residues. The CDR3 DNA is TGTGCCAGTATGGTTCCCGGGACAGGGACAGAAAAACTGTTTTTT. It yields the protein CASMVPGTGTEKLFF.